This TCR beta chain was profiled in a study of T cell responses to AZD1222 COVID-19 vaccine. Germline-derived CDR1 and CDR2 are ENHRY and SYGVKD. The CDR3 is made up of 14 amino acids. With 8 bases clipped from V and 4 bases from J, the junction kept 8 bases outside the gene matches. In its sample, this clone was seen a few times. Sequenced by immunoSEQ multiplex PCR; TCRdb stores in-frame clones only, minus some. The data show 190,000 or so clones, 80% to 95% seen once. The chain couples TRBV10-3 to TRBJ2-1; TRBD1 agrees at 7 bases. This sequence was found in an adult who received the AZD1222 COVID-19 vaccine. The sample here was peripheral blood, taken 28 days after the second AZD1222 dose. CDR3 amino acids: CAIGSGQLYNEQFF. CDR3 DNA: TGTGCCATCGGTTCGGGACAGTTATACAATGAGCAGTTCTTC.